This is a list of T cell receptor beta chains from one sample in a study of a mutant IDH1 vaccine in newly diagnosed glioma. The antigens of these receptors remain unknown. Measured with immunoSEQ multiplex PCR; TCRdb has only the in-frame clones, and not every one. Of 60,000 or so clones in the sample, under 90% are singletons; the top ten hold 6.5% to 9%. The input for sequencing was PBMCs, taken from a glioma patient whose treatment included an IDH1 peptide vaccine. These receptors came from a woman in her fifties or sixties with glioma. CDR3s include the opening cysteine and the closing phenylalanine or tryptophan. The order of the fields is CDR3 length, clone size, D gene, J gene, V gene, CDR3 DNA, CDR3 protein. A D gene is named only where the DNA matches it firmly. The listing skips clone size in some rows; elsewhere it reads once, few, many or a size class.

cdr3_length: 13
clone_size: .
d_call: .
j_call: TRBJ2-2
v_call: TRBV10-3
cdr3_nt: TGTGCCATCAGTGAGACAGAAACCGGGGAGCTGTTTTTT
cdr3_aa: CAISETETGELFF

cdr3_length: 14
clone_size: .
d_call: .
j_call: TRBJ1-1
v_call: TRBV2
cdr3_nt: TGTGCCAGCAAGAAGGGTGTTTTGAACACTGAAGCTTTCTTT
cdr3_aa: CASKKGVLNTEAFF

cdr3_length: 15
clone_size: .
d_call: TRBD1
j_call: TRBJ2-7
v_call: TRBV11-2
cdr3_nt: TGTGCCAGCAGCCTCCGGACAGGGGGAACCTACGAGCAGTACTTC
cdr3_aa: CASSLRTGGTYEQYF

cdr3_length: 15
clone_size: .
d_call: .
j_call: TRBJ2-1
v_call: TRBV2
cdr3_nt: TGTGCCAGCAGGGGCGGGGGCCACCCATATAATGAGCAGTTCTTC
cdr3_aa: CASRGGGHPYNEQFF

cdr3_length: 16
clone_size: .
d_call: TRBD1
j_call: TRBJ1-6
v_call: TRBV13
cdr3_nt: TGTGCCAGCAGCCCACGAACAGGGGGCGAAGGGTCACCCCTCCACTTT
cdr3_aa: CASSPRTGGEGSPLHF

cdr3_length: 11
clone_size: .
d_call: .
j_call: TRBJ1-1
v_call: TRBV10-3
cdr3_nt: TGTGCCATCAGTGAGAACACTGAAGCTTTCTTT
cdr3_aa: CAISENTEAFF

cdr3_length: 15
clone_size: .
d_call: .
j_call: TRBJ1-3
v_call: TRBV5-1
cdr3_nt: TGCGCCAGCAGCACTGTGGGGACCTCTGGAAACACCATATATTTT
cdr3_aa: CASSTVGTSGNTIYF

cdr3_length: 15
clone_size: .
d_call: .
j_call: TRBJ1-5
v_call: TRBV15
cdr3_nt: TGTGCCACCAGCACTCGGGCACATAGCAATCAGCCCCAGCATTTT
cdr3_aa: CATSTRAHSNQPQHF

cdr3_length: 16
clone_size: .
d_call: .
j_call: TRBJ1-3
v_call: TRBV15
cdr3_nt: TGTGCCACCAGCTTTACTAGGCGGGGCTCTGGAAACACCATATATTTT
cdr3_aa: CATSFTRRGSGNTIYF

cdr3_length: 16
clone_size: .
d_call: .
j_call: TRBJ1-1
v_call: TRBV21-1
cdr3_nt: TGTGCCAGCAGCCCCAGGGAGGGGTTCGAATGCACTGAAGCTTTCTTT
cdr3_aa: CASSPREGFECTEAFF

cdr3_length: 15
clone_size: few
d_call: .
j_call: TRBJ1-5
v_call: TRBV7-2
cdr3_nt: TGTGCCAGCAGCTCGGGGGGGGCACGCAATCAGCCCCAGCATTTT
cdr3_aa: CASSSGGARNQPQHF

cdr3_length: 13
clone_size: .
d_call: .
j_call: TRBJ1-2
v_call: TRBV4-1
cdr3_nt: TGCGCCAGCAGCCAAGATGGCTCTTATGGCTACACCTTC
cdr3_aa: CASSQDGSYGYTF

cdr3_length: 12
clone_size: .
d_call: TRBD1
j_call: TRBJ2-7
v_call: TRBV29-1
cdr3_nt: TGCAGCGTTGCCAGGGGGCAAAACGAGCAGTACTTC
cdr3_aa: CSVARGQNEQYF